This T cell receptor beta chain stems from a study of high-grade serous ovarian cancer treatment subgroups. Tumor tissue was taken before any definitive surgery or chemotherapy was given. Germline CDR1 and CDR2: SEHNR and FQNEAQ (reference sequence). The CDR3 is 16 amino acids. Trimming shortened V by 6 bases and J by 3 bases, and 19 bases separated the two germline ends. The protocol was immunoSEQ multiplex PCR, while the TCRdb copy is restricted to in-frame clones and leaves out a portion. The profile shows a few thousand clones, around 79% of them singletons. This receptor was taken from a human donor with high-grade serous ovarian cancer. The J gene is TRBJ2-3, the V gene TRBV7-9; the D is unclear. The sequencing input was tumor tissue. DNA for the CDR3: TGTGCCAGCAGTTTTAAGGCGTCCCCCGGGACAGATACGCAGTATTTT. Translated: CASSFKASPGTDTQYF. The full variable domain, its missing parts supplied by reference TRBV7-9 and TRBJ2-3, is DTGVSQNPRHKITKRGQNVTFRCDPISEHNRLYWYRQTLGQGPEFLTYFQNEAQLEKSRLLSDRFSAERPKGSFSTLEIQRTEQGDSAMYLCASSFKASPGTDTQYFGPGTRLTVL.